The clone carrying this T cell receptor beta chain showed up just a few times. The antigen remains unidentified. From germline, CDR1 is MNHEY and CDR2 SVGAGI. Trimming removed 4 bases from V and 9 bases from J, with 19 bases in between. CDR3 length: 14 amino acids. This entry is derived from a study of CD4 T cells in relation to SARS-CoV-2 and coronaviruses. In the study overall: After less than 11 days of antigen culture, PBMC TCR beta CDR3s were sequenced. Convalescent patients had median age 38.5 years, range about 21 to 80.

The repertoire was sequenced with immunoSEQ multiplex PCR; TCRdb's copy has only in-frame clones and lacks some. The repertoire includes about 36,000 clones, around four fifths of them detected once, and less than 3.5% sits in the top ten. The V call is TRBV6-5, the J call TRBJ2-7, with D maybe TRBD2 (6 bases). The sequenced material came from memory CD4+ T cells from PBMCs, cultured in vitro. This clonotype was obtained from an adult with COVID-19. The CDR3 is CASSLKRASVRQYF. The CDR3 bases are TGTGCCAGCAGTTTAAAGCGGGCTTCTGTACGGCAGTACTTC.